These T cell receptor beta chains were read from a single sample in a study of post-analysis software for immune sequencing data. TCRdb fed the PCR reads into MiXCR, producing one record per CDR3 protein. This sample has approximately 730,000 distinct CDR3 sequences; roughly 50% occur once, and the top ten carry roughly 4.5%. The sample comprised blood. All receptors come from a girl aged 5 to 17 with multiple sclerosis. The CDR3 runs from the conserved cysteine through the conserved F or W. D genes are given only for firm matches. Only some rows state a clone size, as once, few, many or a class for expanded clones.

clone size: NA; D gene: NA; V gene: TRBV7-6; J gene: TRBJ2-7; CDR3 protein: CASSPTSRGGTNIYEQYF; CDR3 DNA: TGTGCCAGCAGCCCGACTAGCAGAGGGGGAACGAACATCTACGAGCAGTACTTC
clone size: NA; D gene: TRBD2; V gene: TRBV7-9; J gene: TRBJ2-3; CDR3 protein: CASRARLADTDTQYF; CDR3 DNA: TGTGCCAGCAGGGCAAGACTAGCGGACACAGATACGCAGTATTTT
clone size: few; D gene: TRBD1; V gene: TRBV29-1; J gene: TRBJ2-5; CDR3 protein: CSVATGGEETQYF; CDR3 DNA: TGCAGCGTTGCGACAGGGGGCGAAGAGACCCAGTACTTC
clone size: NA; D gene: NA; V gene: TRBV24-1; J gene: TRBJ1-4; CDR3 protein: CATSEPGRGEKLFF; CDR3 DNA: TGTGCCACCAGTGAACCGGGACGTGGTGAAAAACTGTTTTTT
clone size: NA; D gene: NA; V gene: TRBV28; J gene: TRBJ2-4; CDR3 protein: CASSLGQGEAKNIQYF; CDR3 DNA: TGTGCCAGCAGTTTGGGGCAAGGAGAAGCCAAAAACATTCAGTACTTC
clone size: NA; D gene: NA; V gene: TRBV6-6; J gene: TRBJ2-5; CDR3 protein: CASSYLGMGEETQYF; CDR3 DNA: TGTGCCAGCAGTTACCTAGGGATGGGGGAGGAGACCCAGTACTTC
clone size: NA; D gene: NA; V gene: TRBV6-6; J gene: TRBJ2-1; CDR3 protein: CASSLTAVRFEQFF; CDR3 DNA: TGTGCCAGCAGTCTTACTGCGGTCCGGTTTGAGCAGTTCTTC
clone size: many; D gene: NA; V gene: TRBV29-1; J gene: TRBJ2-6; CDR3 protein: CSAEETGANVLTF; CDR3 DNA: TGCAGCGCTGAAGAGACTGGGGCCAACGTCCTGACTTTC
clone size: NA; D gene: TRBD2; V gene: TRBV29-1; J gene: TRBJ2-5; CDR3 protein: CSGLTSGLQETQYF; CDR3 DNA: TGCAGCGGCCTGACTAGCGGGCTCCAAGAGACCCAGTACTTC
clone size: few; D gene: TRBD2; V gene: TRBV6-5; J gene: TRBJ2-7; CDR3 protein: CASSYRLGTSGAYEQYF; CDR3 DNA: TGTGCCAGCAGTTACCGACTAGGGACTAGCGGAGCCTACGAGCAGTACTTC
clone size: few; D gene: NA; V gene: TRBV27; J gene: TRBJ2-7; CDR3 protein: CASSFGGNPYEQYF; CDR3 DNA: TGTGCCAGCAGTTTTGGAGGGAACCCCTACGAGCAGTACTTC
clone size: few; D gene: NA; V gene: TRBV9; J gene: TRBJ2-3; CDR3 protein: CASSVGLPADTQYF; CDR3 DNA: TGTGCCAGCAGCGTAGGTCTACCGGCAGATACGCAGTATTTT
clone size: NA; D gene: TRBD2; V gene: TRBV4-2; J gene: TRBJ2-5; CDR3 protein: CASSARIYQAAGEQYF; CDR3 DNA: TGTGCCAGCAGCGCAAGAATCTATCAGGCCGCGGGGGAGCAGTACTTC
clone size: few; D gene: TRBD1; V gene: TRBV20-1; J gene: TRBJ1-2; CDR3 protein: CSAVGQGDYGYTF; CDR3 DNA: TGCAGTGCGGTAGGACAGGGAGACTATGGCTACACCTTC
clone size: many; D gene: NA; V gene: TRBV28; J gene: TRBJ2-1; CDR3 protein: CASSTYNEQFF; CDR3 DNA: TGTGCCAGCAGTACCTACAATGAGCAGTTCTTC
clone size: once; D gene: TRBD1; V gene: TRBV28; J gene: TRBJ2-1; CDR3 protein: CASSLSSRGRQFF; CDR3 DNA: TGTGCCAGCAGTTTATCTTCCAGGGGGAGGCAGTTCTTC
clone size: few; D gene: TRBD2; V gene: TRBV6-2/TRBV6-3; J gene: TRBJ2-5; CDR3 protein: CASTHQGTSDVETQYF; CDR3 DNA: TGTGCCAGCACCCACCAGGGGACTAGCGATGTGGAGACCCAGTACTTC
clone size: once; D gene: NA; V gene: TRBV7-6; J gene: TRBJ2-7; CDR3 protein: CASSGLPSYNEQYF; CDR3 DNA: TGTGCCAGCAGCGGACTGCCCTCCTACAATGAGCAGTACTTC
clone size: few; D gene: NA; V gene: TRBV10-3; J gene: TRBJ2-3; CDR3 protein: CAISVWATKSTDTQYF; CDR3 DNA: TGTGCCATCAGTGTCTGGGCTACCAAGAGCACAGATACGCAGTATTTT
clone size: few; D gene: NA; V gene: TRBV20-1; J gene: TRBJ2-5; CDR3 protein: CSVGSRLQETQYF; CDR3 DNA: TGCAGTGTCGGGTCGAGGTTACAAGAGACCCAGTACTTC
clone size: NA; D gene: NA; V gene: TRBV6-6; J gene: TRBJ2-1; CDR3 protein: CASNSDNEQFF; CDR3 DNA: TGTGCCAGCAATTCCGACAATGAGCAGTTCTTC
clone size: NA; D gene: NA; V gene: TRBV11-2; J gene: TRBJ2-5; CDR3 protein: CASSLRESSRYF; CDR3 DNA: TGTGCCAGCAGCTTACGAGAGTCGAGCAGGTACTTC
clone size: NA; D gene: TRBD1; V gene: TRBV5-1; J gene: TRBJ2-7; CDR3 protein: CASSPGDRDPYEQYF; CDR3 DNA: TGCGCCAGCAGCCCCGGCGACAGGGATCCCTACGAGCAGTACTTC
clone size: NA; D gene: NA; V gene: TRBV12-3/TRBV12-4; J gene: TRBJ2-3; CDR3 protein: CASSLAQGPRGDTQYF; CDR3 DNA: TGTGCCAGCAGTTTAGCCCAAGGTCCGAGGGGGGATACGCAGTATTTT
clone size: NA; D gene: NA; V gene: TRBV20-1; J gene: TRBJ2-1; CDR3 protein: CSARDPGVGPNEQFF; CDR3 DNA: TGCAGTGCTAGAGATCCCGGAGTAGGTCCCAATGAGCAGTTCTTC
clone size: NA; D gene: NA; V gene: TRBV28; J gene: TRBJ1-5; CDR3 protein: CASSMMVGSNQPQHF; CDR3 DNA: TGTGCCAGCAGTATGATGGTGGGGAGCAATCAGCCCCAGCATTTT
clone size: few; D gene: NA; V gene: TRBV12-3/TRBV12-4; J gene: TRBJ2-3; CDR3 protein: CASSLWTSTDTQYF; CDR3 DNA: TGTGCCAGCAGTTTATGGACTAGCACAGATACGCAGTATTTT
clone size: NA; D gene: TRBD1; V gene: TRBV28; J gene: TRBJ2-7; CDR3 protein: CASSQRQGHEQYF; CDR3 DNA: TGTGCCAGCAGTCAAAGACAGGGCCACGAGCAGTACTTC
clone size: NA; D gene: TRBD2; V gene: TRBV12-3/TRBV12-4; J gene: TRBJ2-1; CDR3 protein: CASRGSGRAWDYVDEQFF; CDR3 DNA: TGTGCCAGCAGGGGGAGCGGGAGGGCCTGGGATTATGTGGATGAGCAGTTCTTC
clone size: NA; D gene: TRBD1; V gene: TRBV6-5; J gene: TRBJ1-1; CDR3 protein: CASSYPGQGAFF; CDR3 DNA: TGTGCCAGCAGTTACCCCGGACAGGGAGCTTTCTTT
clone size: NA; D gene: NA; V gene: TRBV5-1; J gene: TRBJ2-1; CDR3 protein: CASSYAPVGTEQFF; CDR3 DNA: TGCGCCAGCAGCTACGCACCGGTGGGTACTGAGCAGTTCTTC
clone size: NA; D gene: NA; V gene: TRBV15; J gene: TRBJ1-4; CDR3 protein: CATSRDFGSEKLFF; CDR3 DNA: TGTGCCACCAGCAGAGATTTCGGCTCTGAAAAACTGTTTTTT
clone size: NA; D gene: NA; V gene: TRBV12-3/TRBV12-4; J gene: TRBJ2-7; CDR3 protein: CASSSRGHRSSYEQYF; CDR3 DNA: TGTGCCAGCAGTTCTCGGGGACACCGGAGCTCCTACGAGCAGTACTTC
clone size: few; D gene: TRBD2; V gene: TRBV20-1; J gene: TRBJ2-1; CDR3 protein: CSAGVSGSSYNEQFF; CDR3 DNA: TGCAGTGCCGGAGTTAGCGGGAGCTCCTACAATGAGCAGTTCTTC
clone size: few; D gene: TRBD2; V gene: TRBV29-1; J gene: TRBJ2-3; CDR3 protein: CSALGGGSDTQYF; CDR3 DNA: TGCAGCGCCCTGGGGGGGGGGAGCGATACGCAGTATTTT
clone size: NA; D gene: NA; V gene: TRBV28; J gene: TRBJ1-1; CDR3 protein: CASNLQGSDAEAFF; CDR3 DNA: TGTGCCAGCAACCTACAGGGTAGCGACGCTGAAGCTTTCTTT
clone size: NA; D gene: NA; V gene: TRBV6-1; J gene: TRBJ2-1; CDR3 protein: CASRIPSSYNEQFF; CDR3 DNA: TGTGCCAGCAGGATTCCTAGCTCCTACAATGAGCAGTTCTTC
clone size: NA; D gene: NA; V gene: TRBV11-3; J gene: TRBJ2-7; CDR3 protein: CASSLRGVEQYF; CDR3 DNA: TGTGCCAGCAGCTTAAGGGGCGTCGAGCAGTACTTC
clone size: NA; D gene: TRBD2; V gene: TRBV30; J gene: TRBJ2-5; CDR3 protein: CAWSVLGLGFTQYF; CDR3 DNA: TGTGCCTGGAGTGTACTGGGACTAGGATTTACCCAGTACTTC
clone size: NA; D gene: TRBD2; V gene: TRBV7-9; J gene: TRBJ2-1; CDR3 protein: CASSSPRGRENEQFF; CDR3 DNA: TGTGCCAGCAGCTCCCCTCGCGGGAGGGAAAATGAGCAGTTCTTC
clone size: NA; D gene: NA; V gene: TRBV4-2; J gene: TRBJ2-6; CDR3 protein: CASSQVQAGANVLTF; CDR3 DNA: TGTGCCAGCAGCCAAGTCCAGGCTGGGGCCAACGTCCTGACTTTC
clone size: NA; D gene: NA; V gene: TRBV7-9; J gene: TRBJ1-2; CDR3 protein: CASSSTDTVRGYTF; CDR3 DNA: TGTGCCAGCAGCTCAACGGACACCGTAAGAGGCTACACCTTC
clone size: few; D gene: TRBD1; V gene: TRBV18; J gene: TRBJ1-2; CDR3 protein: CANPPGQGASGYTF; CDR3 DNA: TGTGCCAACCCCCCGGGACAGGGGGCTTCTGGCTACACCTTC
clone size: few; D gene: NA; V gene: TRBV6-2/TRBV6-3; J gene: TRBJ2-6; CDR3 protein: CASSYQNSGANVLTF; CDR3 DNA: TGTGCCAGCAGTTACCAAAACTCTGGGGCCAACGTCCTGACTTTC
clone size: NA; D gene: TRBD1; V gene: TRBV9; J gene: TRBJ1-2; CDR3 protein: CASSGGQGGYSYGYTF; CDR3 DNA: TGTGCCAGCAGCGGGGGACAGGGAGGCTACAGCTATGGCTACACCTTC
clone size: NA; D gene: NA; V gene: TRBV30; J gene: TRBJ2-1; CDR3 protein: CAWTEGRLRNEQFF; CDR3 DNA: TGTGCCTGGACTGAGGGGAGGTTGAGGAATGAGCAGTTCTTC
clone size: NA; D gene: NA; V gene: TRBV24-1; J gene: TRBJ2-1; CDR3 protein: CATSDRYRDGINEQFF; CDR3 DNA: TGTGCCACCAGTGATCGATACAGGGATGGAATAAATGAGCAGTTCTTC
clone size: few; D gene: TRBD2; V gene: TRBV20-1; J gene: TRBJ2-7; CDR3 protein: CSASYGRGEQYF; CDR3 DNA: TGCAGTGCTAGTTACGGGAGGGGCGAGCAGTACTTC
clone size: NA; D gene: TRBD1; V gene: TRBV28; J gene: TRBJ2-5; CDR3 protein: CASSSPGTVKTQYF; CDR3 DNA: TGTGCCAGCAGTTCCCCCGGGACAGTCAAGACCCAGTACTTC
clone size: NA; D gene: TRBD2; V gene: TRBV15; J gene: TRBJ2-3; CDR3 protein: CATSRDPSGRADTQYF; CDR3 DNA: TGTGCCACCAGCAGAGATCCAAGCGGGAGGGCAGATACGCAGTATTTT
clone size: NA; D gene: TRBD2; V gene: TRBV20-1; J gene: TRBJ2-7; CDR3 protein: CSARVPGGPEYEQYF; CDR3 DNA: TGCAGTGCTAGAGTCCCGGGAGGGCCCGAATACGAGCAGTACTTC
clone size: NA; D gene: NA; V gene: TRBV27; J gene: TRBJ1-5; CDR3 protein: CASKGGFGRQPQHF; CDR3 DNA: TGTGCCAGTAAGGGGGGCTTCGGACGTCAGCCCCAGCATTTT
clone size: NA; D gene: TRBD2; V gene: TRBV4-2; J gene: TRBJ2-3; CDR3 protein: CHFGRDIPGTDTQYF; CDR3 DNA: TGTCATTTCGGGAGGGATATTCCGGGCACAGATACGCAGTATTTT
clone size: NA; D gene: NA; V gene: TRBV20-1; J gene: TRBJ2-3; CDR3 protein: CSAVTGRTDTQYF; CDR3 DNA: TGCAGTGCTGTGACAGGACGCACAGATACGCAGTATTTT